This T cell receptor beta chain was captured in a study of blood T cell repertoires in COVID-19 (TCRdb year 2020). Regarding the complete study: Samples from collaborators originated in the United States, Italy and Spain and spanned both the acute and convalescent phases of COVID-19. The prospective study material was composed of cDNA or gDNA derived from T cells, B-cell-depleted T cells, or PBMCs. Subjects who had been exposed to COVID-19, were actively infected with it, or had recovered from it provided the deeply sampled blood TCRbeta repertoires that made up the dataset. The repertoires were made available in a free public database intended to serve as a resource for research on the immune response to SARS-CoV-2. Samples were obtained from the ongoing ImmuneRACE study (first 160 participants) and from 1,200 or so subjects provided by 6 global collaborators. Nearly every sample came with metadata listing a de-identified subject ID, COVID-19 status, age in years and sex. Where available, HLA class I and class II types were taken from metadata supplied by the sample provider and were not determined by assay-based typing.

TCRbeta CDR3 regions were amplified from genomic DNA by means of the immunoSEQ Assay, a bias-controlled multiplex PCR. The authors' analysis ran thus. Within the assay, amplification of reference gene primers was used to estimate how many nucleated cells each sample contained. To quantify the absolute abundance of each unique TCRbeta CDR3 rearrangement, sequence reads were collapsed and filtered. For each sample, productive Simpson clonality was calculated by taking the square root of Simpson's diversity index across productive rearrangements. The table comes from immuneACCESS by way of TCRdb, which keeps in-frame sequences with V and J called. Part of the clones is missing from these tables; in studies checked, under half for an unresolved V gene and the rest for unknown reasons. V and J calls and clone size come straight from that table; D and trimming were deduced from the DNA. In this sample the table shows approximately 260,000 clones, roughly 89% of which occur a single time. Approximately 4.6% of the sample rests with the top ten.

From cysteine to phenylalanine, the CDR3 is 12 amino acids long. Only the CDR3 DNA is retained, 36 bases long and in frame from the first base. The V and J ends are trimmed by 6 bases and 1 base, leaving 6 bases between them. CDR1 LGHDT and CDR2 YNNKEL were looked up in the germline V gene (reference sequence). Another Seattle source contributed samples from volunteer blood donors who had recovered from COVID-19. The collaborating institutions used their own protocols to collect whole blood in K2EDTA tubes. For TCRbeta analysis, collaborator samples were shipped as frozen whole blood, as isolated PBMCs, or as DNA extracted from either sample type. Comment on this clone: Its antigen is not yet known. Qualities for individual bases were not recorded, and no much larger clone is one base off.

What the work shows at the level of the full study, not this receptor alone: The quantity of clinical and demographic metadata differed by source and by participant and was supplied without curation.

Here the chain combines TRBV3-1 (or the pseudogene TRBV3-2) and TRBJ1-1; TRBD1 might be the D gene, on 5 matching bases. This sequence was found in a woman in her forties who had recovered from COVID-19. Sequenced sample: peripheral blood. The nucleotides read TGTGCCAGCAGTCAGGGGAACACTGAAGCTTTCTTT. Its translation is CASSQGNTEAFF.